The 25 T cell receptor beta chains presented below share a single source sample, sequenced in a study of OX40 agonist ivuxolimab in advanced cancers. Here immunoSEQ multiplex PCR was the method, and the copy in TCRdb shows in-frame clones only, minus some. This table holds tens of thousands of clones, around 86% found once. The sample consisted of CD4+ or CD8+ T cells sorted from blood, taken in a trial of the OX40 agonist ivuxolimab. The receptors derive from an adult with an advanced solid tumor such as melanoma, head and neck, liver or kidney cancer.

V is TRBV29-1 and J is TRBJ2-1; 9 bases are a match to TRBD1. Germline CDR1 reads SQVTM; CDR2 reads ANQGSEA. The junction had 6 bases not matched to a gene; V was cut back by 6 bases and J by 0 bases. The CDR3 is made up of 15 amino acids. For the CDR3, the DNA is TGCAGCGTCGTAGGACAGGGGAGCTCCTACAATGAGCAGTTCTTC. As protein: CSVVGQGSSYNEQFF.

This clone was observed a handful of times. The rearrangement uses TRBV5-1 and TRBJ2-7; 8 bases are shared with TRBD1. Germline lookup yields CDR1 SGHRS and CDR2 YFSETQ. The V segment lost 0 bases and the J segment 2 bases; nucleotides outside the gene matches: 10. This CDR3 comprises 17 residues. DNA for the CDR3: TGCGCCAGCAGCTTGGCACCAGGGGGCCTTGTTACCTACGAGCAGTACTTC. Translation gives CASSLAPGGLVTYEQYF.

V usage is TRBV9 and J usage is TRBJ2-3, with 7 bases matching TRBD1. From germline, CDR1 is SGDLS and CDR2 YYNGEE. V dropped 0 bases and J dropped 1; count of bases not matched to a gene: 2. This CDR3 is 15 amino acids long. The DNA for the CDR3 is TGTGCCAGCAGCGTAGGAAGGGGGCGCACAGATACGCAGTATTTT. Amino acid sequence: CASSVGRGRTDTQYF.

The J gene is TRBJ2-3, the V gene TRBV11-2; D gene uncertain. Per germline, CDR1 SGHAT and CDR2 FQNNGV. V was clipped by 3 bases and J by 3 bases, with 4 bases between them. The length of the CDR3 is 12 residues. The CDR3 bases are TGTGCCAGCAGCTTGAGGACAGATACGCAGTATTTT. Its protein product is CASSLRTDTQYF.

V and J are TRBV4-3 and TRBJ2-5; 9 bases align to TRBD1. CDR1 and CDR2 (germline): LGHNA, YSLEER. Trimming took 4 bases from V and 4 from J; bases not matched to a gene: 7. CDR3 size: 15 residues. This chain's CDR3 is CASSRTGGAGETQYF. DNA of the CDR3: TGCGCCAGCAGCCGTACAGGGGGCGCAGGAGAGACCCAGTACTTC.

The sample holds a few counts of this clone. The V call is TRBV15, the J call TRBJ2-1; a possible D gene is TRBD2 (7 bases). Germline V CDR1 and CDR2: LNHNV, YYDKDF (reference sequence). Trimming removed 8 bases at V and 2 bases at J, with 13 bases between. The CDR3 is 14 amino acids. The CDR3: CATQRGGPYNEQFF. The CDR3 DNA follows: TGTGCCACCCAAAGGGGGGGCCCCTACAATGAGCAGTTCTTC.

The V call is TRBV11-2, the J call TRBJ2-2; perhaps TRBD2 as D (6 bases). The germline V gene encodes CDR1 SGHAT and CDR2 FQNNGV. The CDR3 is 13 residues long. Trimming pared 2 bases from V and 7 bases from J, leaving 8 bases between. The CDR3, as DNA: TGTGCCAGCAGCTTAAGGAGGGTCGGGGAGCTGTTTTTT. It encodes CASSLRRVGELFF.

V is TRBV6-1 and J is TRBJ2-1; D not resolved. The V end was cut by 4 bases, the J end by 6 bases, with 16 bases between. Germline assignment: CDR1 MNHNS and CDR2 SASEGT. The CDR3 contains 15 residues. CDR3 DNA: TGTGCCAGCAGTGCGGGCGCCGCCCTGAGCAATGAGCAGTTCTTC. This sequence encodes CASSAGAALSNEQFF.

The rearrangement joins TRBV4-2 to TRBJ2-3, with TRBD2 as a possible D gene (5 bases). CDR1 is LGHNA and CDR2 is YNFKEQ in the germline V gene. The CDR3 length is 16 residues. V was cut by 0 bases and J by 0 bases, with 10 bases left in between. For the CDR3, the DNA is TGTGCCAGCAGCCAAGATTTCCTAGCAAGCACAGATACGCAGTATTTT. It is translated as CASSQDFLASTDTQYF.

The chain couples TRBV6-5 to TRBJ2-5; D remains unclear. The V and J ends lost 5 bases and 1 base respectively, with 11 bases between them. Germline loops: CDR1 MNHEY, CDR2 SVGAGI. This CDR3 spans 14 amino acids. The CDR3 sequence: CASSKNWGQETQYF. The CDR3 nucleotides read TGTGCCAGCAGTAAGAACTGGGGCCAAGAGACCCAGTACTTC.

In DNA, the CDR3 is TGTGCCAGCAGCTGGGGACTAGCGGGGGGTTACAATGAGCAGTTCTTC. Residues: CASSWGLAGGYNEQFF. V gene TRBV11-3 combines with J gene TRBJ2-1; TRBD2 aligns across 15 bases. V shed 4 bases, J shed 4 bases, and the junction held 2 bases outside the gene matches. The germline V gene encodes CDR1 SGHNT and CDR2 YENEEA. The CDR3 loop spans 16 amino acids.

Concerning this clone: The germline gene is not matched at one end of the junction; a read error may be the cause. The chain is built from TRBV18 and TRBJ1-1; D is perhaps TRBD1 (6 bases). The CDR3 is 12 amino acids. In germline, CDR1 is KGHSH, CDR2 LQKENI. CDR3 DNA sequence: TGTGCCAGCTCACCACGGGACACCGAAGCTTTCTTT. Its protein is CASSPRDTEAFF.

The V and J genes are TRBV11-3 and TRBJ2-5, with 10 bases aligning to TRBD2. Germline assignment: CDR1 SGHNT and CDR2 YENEEA. CDR3 length: 15 amino acids. The ends lost 1 base at V and 4 bases at J; junction bases unmatched: 3. CDR3: CASSLGLAGAETQYF. The DNA of the CDR3 is TGTGCCAGCAGCTTAGGCCTAGCGGGGGCAGAGACCCAGTACTTC.

This clone was counted between two and nine times. The chain joins TRBV6-6 to TRBJ1-1; 7 bases agree with TRBD1. The CDR3 totals 12 residues. The germline CDR1 and CDR2 sequences are MNHNY and SVGAGI (reference sequence). With V trimmed by 6 bases and J by 5 bases, 3 bases remained unmatched. This CDR3 reads CASSTRGTEAFF. CDR3 sequence (DNA): TGTGCCAGCAGCACCAGGGGGACTGAAGCTTTCTTT.

The CDR3 reads CASSQVAGSYNEQFF. Here the CDR3 DNA reads TGTGCCAGCAGCCAGGTAGCGGGGTCCTACAATGAGCAGTTCTTC. V is TRBV14 and J is TRBJ2-1; the match to TRBD2 covers 8 bases. After removal of 3 bases from V and 1 base from J, the junction contained 2 bases not matched to a gene. From germline, CDR1 is SGHDN and CDR2 FVKESK. The CDR3 is 15 residues long.

The chain joins TRBV9 to TRBJ2-3; possible D gene TRBD2, 6 bases. Germline CDR1 SGDLS, CDR2 YYNGEE. V was shortened by 0 bases and J by 4 bases, with 12 bases between the two germline ends. This CDR3 is built from 15 residues. CDR3 in DNA: TGTGCCAGCAGCGTAGTTGGGGGGTGGTCAGATACGCAGTATTTT. It specifies CASSVVGGWSDTQYF.

This clone is a singleton in its sample. This chain connects TRBV4-2 to TRBJ2-5, with D maybe TRBD2 (6 bases). The V and J ends lost 0 bases and 7 bases respectively, with 18 bases between them. The germline V gene has CDR1 LGHNA and CDR2 YNFKEQ. The length of the CDR3 is 16 residues. The CDR3 bases are TGTGCCAGCAGCCAAGAGTTGGCGGGGTGGGGGACGACCCAGTACTTC. Translated: CASSQELAGWGTTQYF.

The chain has TRBV2 and TRBJ2-6; 10 nucleotides agree with TRBD1. Looked up from germline, CDR1 is SNHLY and CDR2 is FYNNEI. The trim removed 9 bases at V and 0 bases at J, leaving 8 bases unmatched. There are 17 residues in the CDR3. CDR3 coding DNA: TGTGCCAGTCAAACCGGGACAGGGGTCTCTGGGGCCAACGTCCTGACTTTC. Translated: CASQTGTGVSGANVLTF. The whole variable domain, filled in from reference TRBV2 and TRBJ2-6, reads EPEVTQTPSHQVTQMGQEVILRCVPISNHLYFYWYRQILGQKVEFLVSFYNNEISEKSEIFDDQFSVERPDGSNFTLKIRSTKLEDSAMYFCASQTGTGVSGANVLTFGAGSRLTVL.

V is TRBV6-5 and J is TRBJ2-3; D is possibly TRBD2 (5 bases). Trimming took off 2 bases at V and 6 bases at J, with 9 bases between the two ends. The CDR3 is 13 amino acids. Looked up from germline, CDR1 is MNHEY and CDR2 is SVGAGI. CDR3 bases: TGTGCCAGCAGTTACCGTTCGGGGGATACGCAGTATTTT. This gives the protein CASSYRSGDTQYF.

This chain's CDR3 is CAISPKGDGSQPQHF. For the CDR3, the DNA is TGTGCCATCAGCCCTAAGGGGGATGGCAGTCAGCCCCAGCATTTT. The chain employs TRBV10-3 and TRBJ1-5, with D possibly being TRBD1 (6 bases). In germline, CDR1 is ENHRY, CDR2 SYGVKD. With 6 bases removed from V and 6 bases from J, the gap between germline ends came to 18 bases. CDR3 length: 15 amino acids.

CDR3 in amino acids: CASMRGRGAPPYEQYF. The DNA for the CDR3 is TGTGCCAGCATGAGGGGGCGGGGGGCCCCTCCCTACGAGCAGTACTTC. This chain uses TRBV9 with TRBJ2-7; maybe TRBD2 (8 bases). Trimming left V 6 bases short and J 2 bases short, with 21 bases between. Germline assignment: CDR1 SGDLS and CDR2 YYNGEE. CDR3 length equals 16 residues.

The rearrangement uses TRBV27 and TRBJ2-1; TRBD2 matches at 14 bases. The CDR3 is 17 amino acids. Germline trimming cut 4 bases from V and 9 bases from J; bases unmatched to any gene: 11. In germline, CDR1 is MNHEY, CDR2 SMNVEV (reference sequence). Here the CDR3 DNA reads TGTGCCAGCAGTTCTCCCCCGACTAGCGGGGGGGCCCGTGAGCAGTTCTTC. It is translated as CASSSPPTSGGAREQFF.

This clone has a handful of counts. The chain carries TRBV30 and TRBJ1-1; D is uncertain. Trimming shortened V by 2 bases and J by 5 bases, and 9 bases separated the two germline ends. The CDR3 runs to 12 residues. CDR1 and CDR2 (germline): GTSNPN, SVGIG (reference sequence). CDR3 nucleotides: TGTGCCTGGAGTCTATTAGGGACTGAAGCTTTCTTT. This translates into CAWSLLGTEAFF.

The rearrangement joins TRBV6-5 to TRBJ1-2; no definite D call. Germline V gives CDR1 MNHEY, CDR2 SVGAGI. This CDR3 is built from 15 residues. V was clipped by 5 bases and J by 7 bases, with 20 bases between them. This CDR3 is CASSVEGPPVSGYTF. Written as DNA, the CDR3 is TGTGCCAGCAGTGTTGAGGGTCCTCCGGTCAGTGGCTACACCTTC.

V is TRBV5-1 and J is TRBJ2-2; D possibly corresponds to TRBD1 (6 bases). The CDR3 length is 13 residues. Per germline, CDR1 SGHRS and CDR2 YFSETQ. V shed 5 bases and J shed 6 bases, with 11 bases lying between them. CDR3 protein: CASRPPGAGELFF. CDR3 nucleotides: TGCGCCAGCAGACCCCCAGGGGCCGGGGAGCTGTTTTTT.